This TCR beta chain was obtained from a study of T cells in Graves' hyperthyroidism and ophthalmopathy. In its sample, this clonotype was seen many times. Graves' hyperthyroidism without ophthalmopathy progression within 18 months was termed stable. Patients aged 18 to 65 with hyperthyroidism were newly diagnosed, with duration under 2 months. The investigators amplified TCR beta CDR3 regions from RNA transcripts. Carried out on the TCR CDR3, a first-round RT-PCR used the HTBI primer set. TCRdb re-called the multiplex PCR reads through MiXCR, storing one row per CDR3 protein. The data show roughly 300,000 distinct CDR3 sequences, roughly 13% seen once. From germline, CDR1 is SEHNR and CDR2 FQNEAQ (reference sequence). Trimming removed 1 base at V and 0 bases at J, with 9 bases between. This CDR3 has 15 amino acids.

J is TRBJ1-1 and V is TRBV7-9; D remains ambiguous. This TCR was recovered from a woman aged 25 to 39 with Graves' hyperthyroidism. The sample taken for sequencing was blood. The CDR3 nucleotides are TGTGCCAGCAGCTTAGGTGGCACGATGAACACTGAAGCTTTCTTT. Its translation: CASSLGGTMNTEAFF. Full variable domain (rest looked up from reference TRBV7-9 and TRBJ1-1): DTGVSQNPRHKITKRGQNVTFRCDPISEHNRLYWYRQTLGQGPEFLTYFQNEAQLEKSRLLSDRFSAERPKGSFSTLEIQRTEQGDSAMYLCASSLGGTMNTEAFFGQGTRLTVV.